The 8 T cell receptor beta chains reported below all come from one sample, sequenced in a study of T cells in Graves' hyperthyroidism and ophthalmopathy. What was amplified from RNA transcripts were TCR beta CDR3 regions. The TCR CDR3 first-round RT-PCR relied on the HTBI primer set. TCRdb re-analysed the multiplex PCR reads in MiXCR, keeping a single row per CDR3 protein. The sample has 300,000 to 450,000 distinct CDR3 sequences, roughly 14% seen once; the top ten hold 25% to 30%. Sequenced: blood. The source of these receptors is a woman between 18 and 29 years old with Graves' hyperthyroidism that later progressed to Graves' ophthalmopathy.

There are many counts of this clonotype. This chain uses TRBV12-3 or TRBV12-4 with TRBJ1-5, with TRBD1 identical over 7 bases. After removal of 8 bases from V and 2 bases from J, the junction contained 15 bases not matched to a gene. The CDR3 covers 17 residues. The CDR3 loop reads CASSALTGKVGNQPQHF. CDR3 in DNA: TGTGCCAGCTCGGCCCTGACAGGGAAGGTCGGCAATCAGCCCCAGCATTTT.

This clonotype has more than one count but fewer than ten. The rearrangement joins TRBV20-1 to TRBJ1-5, with D unresolved. V lost 3 bases to trimming and J lost 0 bases, with 9 bases between them. The CDR3 totals 14 residues. Germline CDR1 is DFQATT and CDR2 is SNEGSKA (reference sequence). Written as DNA, the CDR3 is TGCAGTGCTAGTTATGGGGATAGCAATCAGCCCCAGCATTTT. Translation: CSASYGDSNQPQHF.

The V call is TRBV6-9, the J call TRBJ2-6, with 10 bases aligning to TRBD1. V gave up 4 bases and J gave up 2 bases; unmatched junction bases: 11. The germline CDR1 and CDR2 sequences are MNHGY and SVAAGI. The CDR3 contains 19 residues. The CDR3 region has the DNA TGTGCCAGCAGTTCCGGTACGACAGGGGGCCGACCTGGGGCCAACGTCCTGACTTTC. Translated, it gives CASSSGTTGGRPGANVLTF.

This clonotype was seen many times. The chain carries TRBV15 and TRBJ1-6; perhaps TRBD1 as D (5 bases). The CDR3 extends over 16 amino acids. V shed 3 bases and J shed 6 bases, with 15 bases lying between them. CDR1 is LNHNV and CDR2 is YYDKDF in the germline V gene (reference sequence). CDR3 nucleotides: TGTGCCACCAGCAGCGCACCGGGACGGGTTAATTCACCCCTCCACTTT. This codes for CATSSAPGRVNSPLHF.

About this clonotype: One end of the junction does not line up with germline, which may come from a read error. The CDR3 here is CASSHSSSGREQFF. The DNA of the CDR3 is TGTGCCAGCAGTCACTCCTCTAGCGGGCGTGAGCAGTTCTTC. The rearrangement joins TRBV6-5 to TRBJ2-1, with 8 bases aligning to TRBD2. The CDR3 sequence is 14 residues long. Germline-derived CDR1 and CDR2 are MNHEY and SVGAGI.

The chain joins TRBV27 to TRBJ2-7; no reliable D call. V gave up 6 bases and J gave up 5 bases, with 8 bases separating them. CDR1 and CDR2 from the germline V gene are MNHEY and SMNVEV (reference sequence). The CDR3 is made up of 11 amino acids. The CDR3 reads CASSSNHEQYF. CDR3 bases: TGTGCCAGCAGCAGCAACCACGAGCAGTACTTC.

This clonotype came up many times. The chain joins TRBV3-1 to TRBJ2-1; 8 bases are a match to TRBD1. The CDR3 extends over 14 amino acids. With 3 bases clipped from V and 4 bases from J, the junction kept 2 bases outside the gene matches. CDR1 and CDR2 (germline): LGHDT, YNNKEL (reference sequence). The CDR3: CASSQDRVYNEQFF. CDR3 DNA: TGTGCCAGCAGCCAGGACAGGGTATACAATGAGCAGTTCTTC.

This clonotype was seen a handful of times. V gene TRBV7-9 combines with J gene TRBJ2-2; 9 nucleotides line up with TRBD1. Germline lookup yields CDR1 SEHNR and CDR2 FQNEAQ (reference sequence). The CDR3 contains 15 residues. Unmatched junction bases numbered 8, after V lost 6 bases and J lost 6 bases. The CDR3 DNA reads as TGTGCCAGCAGAAACGGGACAGGGAGAGCCGGGGAGCTGTTTTTT. Amino acid sequence: CASRNGTGRAGELFF.